This record concerns one T cell receptor beta chain sequence. The sample belongs to a study of blood T cell repertoires in COVID-19. At the level of the study: Material from acute and convalescent COVID-19 was sourced from the United States, Italy and Spain.

Original methodology: Reference gene primer amplification in the assay estimated nucleated cell counts. The method was immunoSEQ multiplex PCR; TCRdb's version includes in-frame clones alone and lacks a portion of them. Clone size and V and J calls were adopted from that table, with D and trimming inferred from the DNA. Of about 94,000 clones in the sample, around 81% were seen once. The sample comprised peripheral blood. This TCR came from a man aged 55 to 70 with acute or convalescent COVID-19.

This CDR3 is CASSDQVAGEAFF. CDR3 bases: TGTGCCAGTAGTGATCAGGTTGCGGGGGAAGCTTTCTTT. The V and J genes are TRBV19 and TRBJ1-1, with unresolved D. The CDR3 runs 13 residues. CDR1 is LNHDA and CDR2 is SQIVND in the germline V gene (reference sequence). Trimming took 5 bases from V and 8 from J, leaving 15 bases between them.